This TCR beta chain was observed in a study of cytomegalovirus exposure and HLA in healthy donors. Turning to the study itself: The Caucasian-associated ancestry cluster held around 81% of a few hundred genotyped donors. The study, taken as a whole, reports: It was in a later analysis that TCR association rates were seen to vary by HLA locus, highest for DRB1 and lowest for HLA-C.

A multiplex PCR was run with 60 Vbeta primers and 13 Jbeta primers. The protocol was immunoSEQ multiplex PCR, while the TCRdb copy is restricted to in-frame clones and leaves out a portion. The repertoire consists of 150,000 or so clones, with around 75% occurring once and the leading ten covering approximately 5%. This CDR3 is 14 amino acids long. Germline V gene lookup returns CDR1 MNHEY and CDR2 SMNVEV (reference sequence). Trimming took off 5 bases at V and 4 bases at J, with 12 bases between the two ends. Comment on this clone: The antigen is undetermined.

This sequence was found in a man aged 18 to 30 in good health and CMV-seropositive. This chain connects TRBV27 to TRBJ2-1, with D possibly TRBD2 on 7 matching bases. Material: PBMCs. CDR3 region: CASSGGARYNEQFF. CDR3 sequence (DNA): TGTGCCAGCAGTGGGGGGGCAAGGTACAATGAGCAGTTCTTC.